This record covers a single TCR beta chain. This sample stems from a study of radiotherapy plus CTLA-4 blockade in lung cancer. Study context: Patients showed objective responses in 15% to 20% of cases and disease control in under 35%.

CDR1 and CDR2 (germline): MGHRA, YSYEKL. This CDR3 has 14 residues. Trimming took 4 bases from V and 3 from J; bases not matched to a gene: 5. Data came from immunoSEQ multiplex PCR; TCRdb stores just in-frame clones and leaves some out. Counted here are about 54,000 clones, approximately 80% occurring once; the ten biggest clones make up 2.5% to 4%. V gene TRBV4-1 combines with J gene TRBJ1-1, with TRBD1 matching over 7 bases. The sequencing here drew on peripheral blood, taken from a patient treated with radiotherapy plus ipilimumab. This TCR came from a human donor with non-small cell lung cancer who had a partial response to radiotherapy plus ipilimumab. The CDR3 here is CASSPRGVDTEAFF. CDR3 nucleotide sequence: TGCGCCAGCAGCCCCAGGGGGGTGGACACTGAAGCTTTCTTT.